The subject of this entry is one T cell receptor (beta chain). Antigen unknown. The germline gene is not matched at one end of the junction; a read error may be the cause. The sample comes from a study of identifying expanded T cells in peripheral blood. Findings of the study overall: Clone count variance between approximately 2-week samples rose with total template count. Over around two and four weeks, about 15 and 19 clones changed, versus roughly 1.1 between replicates.

Sequencing was performed with immunoSEQ multiplex PCR; in TCRdb, only in-frame clones are kept and a portion is missing. The data hold tens of thousands of clones, with approximately 86% observed a single time. CDR3 length: 12 residues. The germline CDR1 and CDR2 sequences are WSHSY and SAAADI. The source is a person between 18 and 75 years old in good health. The chain uses TRBV10-2 and TRBJ2-1; 7 bases match TRBD2. Input material: blood. In DNA, the CDR3 is TGTGCTGCCAGCGGGGTCCGCAATGAGCAGTTCTTC. It translates to CAASGVRNEQFF.